What follows describes a single T cell receptor (beta chain). This clone's antigen is unknown. No much larger clone is present one base from it, and per-base qualities are unavailable. TCRbeta CDR3 regions were amplified from genomic DNA using the immunoSEQ Assay, a bias-controlled multiplex PCR. The paper's data handling went like this. The number of nucleated cells in each sample was estimated by amplification of reference gene primers within the assay. To quantify the absolute abundance of each unique TCRbeta CDR3 rearrangement, sequence reads were collapsed and filtered. For each sample, productive Simpson clonality was calculated as the square root of Simpson's diversity index across productive rearrangements. The table comes from immuneACCESS by way of TCRdb, which keeps in-frame sequences with V and J called. Part of the clones is missing from these tables; in studies checked, under half for an unresolved V gene and the rest for unknown reasons. V and J calls and clone size follow that table, whereas D and trimming were derived from the DNA. This sample gives some 58,000 clones in total; 80% to 90% of them show up just once. The ten largest clones add up to about 1.1% of the sample.

The data were obtained in a study of blood T cell repertoires in COVID-19 (dated by TCRdb to 2020 to 2022). For the wider study: Samples from collaborators originated in the United States, Italy and Spain and spanned both the acute and convalescent phases of COVID-19. The material from the prospective study consisted of cDNA or gDNA derived from T cells, B-cell-depleted T cells, or PBMCs. The dataset comprised deeply sampled blood TCRbeta repertoires from subjects exposed to, actively infected with, or recovered from COVID-19. The repertoires were made available in a free public database intended to serve as a resource for research on the immune response to SARS-CoV-2. Samples were obtained from the ongoing ImmuneRACE study (first 160 participants) and from about 1,300 subjects provided by 6 global collaborators. A de-identified subject ID, COVID-19 status, age in years and sex were almost always included in the sample metadata. Where available, HLA class I and class II types were obtained from metadata supplied by the sample provider rather than from assay-based typing.

The germline V gene sets CDR1 to MNHEY and CDR2 to SVGAGI. The CDR3 goes from the cysteine to the phenylalanine over 15 residues. Only the CDR3 region is kept as DNA, spanning 45 bases read in frame from base 1. Trimming takes 2 bases off V and 6 bases off J; junction bases not matched to a gene: 6. What the study reported, not specific to this receptor: The quantity of clinical and demographic metadata differed by source and by participant and was supplied without curation.

Collaborating institutions collected whole blood in K2EDTA tubes following their own protocols. For TCRbeta analysis, collaborators shipped samples in one of three forms: frozen whole blood, isolated PBMCs, or DNA extracted from either of those sample types. The rearrangement joined TRBV6-5 to TRBJ2-1, and TRBD1 matches 8 of the central bases. Sequenced input: peripheral blood. The sequence was obtained from a man aged 35-49 years with acute or convalescent COVID-19. The DNA sequence reads TGTGCCAGCAGTTACATTCAGGGGGCAAGCAATGAGCAGTTCTTC. It is translated as CASSYIQGASNEQFF.